The clone carrying this T cell receptor beta chain was observed a single time. Its antigen is not known. Via the markers CD45RO/CCR7/CD25/CD127/CD95/CD27, stem cell-like memory, regulatory, central memory and naive CD4+ cells were sorted. This sample is part of a study of beta chain features in type 1 diabetes. General study points: Type 1 diabetes patients showed a moderate but significant shortening of TCRB CDR3s in all four CD4+ subsets.

J lost 4 bases, V lost 3 bases, and 9 bases had no gene match. Germline V gene data show CDR1 as MDHEN and CDR2 as SYDVKM. This CDR3 contains 16 residues. TCRB transcripts that were expressed got sequenced, as all of the isolated RNA had been reverse transcribed. About 3.57 million reads were obtained on average from naive, central memory and regulatory T cell samples. The protocol was immunoSEQ multiplex PCR, while the TCRdb copy is restricted to in-frame clones and leaves out a portion. The sample carries hundreds of thousands of clones, over 9.5% recorded once. Sequenced material: naive CD4+ T cells from blood. This chain joins TRBV28 and TRBJ2-1, with 7 positions matching TRBD2. This sequence was found in a young woman with type 1 diabetes. CDR3 sequence reads: CASSLPSGERYNEQFF. In DNA, the CDR3 is TGTGCCAGCAGTTTGCCTAGCGGAGAACGTTACAATGAGCAGTTCTTC.